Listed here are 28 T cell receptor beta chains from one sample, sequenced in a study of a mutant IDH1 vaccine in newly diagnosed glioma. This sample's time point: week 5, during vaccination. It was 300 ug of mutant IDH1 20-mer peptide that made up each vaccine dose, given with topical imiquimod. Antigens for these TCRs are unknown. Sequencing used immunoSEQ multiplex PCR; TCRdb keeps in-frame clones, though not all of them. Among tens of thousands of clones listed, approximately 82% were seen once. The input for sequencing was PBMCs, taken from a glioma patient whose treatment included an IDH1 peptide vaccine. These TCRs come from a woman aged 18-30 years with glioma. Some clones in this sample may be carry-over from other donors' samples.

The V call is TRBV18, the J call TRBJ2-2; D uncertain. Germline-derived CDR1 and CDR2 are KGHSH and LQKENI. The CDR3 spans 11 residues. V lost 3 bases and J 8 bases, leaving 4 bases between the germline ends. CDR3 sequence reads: CASSPAGELFF. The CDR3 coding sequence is TGTGCCAGCTCACCGGCGGGGGAGCTGTTTTTT.

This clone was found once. CDR3 sequence: CASGGADIQYF. The CDR3 DNA follows: TGTGCCAGCGGGGGGGCGGACATTCAGTACTTC. This chain uses TRBV9 with TRBJ2-4, with a tentative D call TRBD2 (7 bases). The V end was cut by 7 bases, the J end by 8 bases, with 10 bases between. CDR3 size: 11 residues. Germline CDR1 and CDR2: SGDLS and YYNGEE.

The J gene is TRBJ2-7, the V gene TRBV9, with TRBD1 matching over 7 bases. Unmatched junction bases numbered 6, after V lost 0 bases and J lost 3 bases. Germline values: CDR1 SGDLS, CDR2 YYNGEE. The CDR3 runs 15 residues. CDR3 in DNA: TGTGCCAGCAGCGTAGGGACAGGAAATATCTACGAGCAGTACTTC. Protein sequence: CASSVGTGNIYEQYF. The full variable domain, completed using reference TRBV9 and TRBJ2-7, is DSGVTQTPKHLITATGQRVTLRCSPRSGDLSVYWYQQSLDQGLQFLIQYYNGEERAKGNILERFSAQQFPDLHSELNLSSLELGDSALYFCASSVGTGNIYEQYFGPGTRLTVT.

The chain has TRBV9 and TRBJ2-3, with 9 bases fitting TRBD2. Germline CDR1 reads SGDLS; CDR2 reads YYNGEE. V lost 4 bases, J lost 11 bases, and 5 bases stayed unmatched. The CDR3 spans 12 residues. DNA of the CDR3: TGTGCCAGCAGCCCTAGCGGGGTCGTGCAGTATTTT. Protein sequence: CASSPSGVVQYF.

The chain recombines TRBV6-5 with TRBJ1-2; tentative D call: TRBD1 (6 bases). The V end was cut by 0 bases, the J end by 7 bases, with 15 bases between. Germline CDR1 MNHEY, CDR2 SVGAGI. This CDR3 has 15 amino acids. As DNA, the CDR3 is TGTGCCAGCAGTTACTCGACCAGGGGCGCCTCTGGCTACACCTTC. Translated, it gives CASSYSTRGASGYTF.

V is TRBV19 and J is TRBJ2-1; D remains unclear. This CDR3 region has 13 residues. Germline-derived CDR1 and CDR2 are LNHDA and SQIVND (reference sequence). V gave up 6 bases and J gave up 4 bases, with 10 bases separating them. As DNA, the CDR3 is TGTGCCAGTAGCAAACGTCCGTACAATGAGCAGTTCTTC. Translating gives CASSKRPYNEQFF.

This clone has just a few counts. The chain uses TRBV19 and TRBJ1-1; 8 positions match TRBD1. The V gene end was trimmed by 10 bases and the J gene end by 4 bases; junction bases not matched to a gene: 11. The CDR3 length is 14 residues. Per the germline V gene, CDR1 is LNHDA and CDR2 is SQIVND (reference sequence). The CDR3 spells CATRPGGGITEAFF. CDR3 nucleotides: TGTGCCACCCGTCCAGGGGGCGGTATCACTGAAGCTTTCTTT.

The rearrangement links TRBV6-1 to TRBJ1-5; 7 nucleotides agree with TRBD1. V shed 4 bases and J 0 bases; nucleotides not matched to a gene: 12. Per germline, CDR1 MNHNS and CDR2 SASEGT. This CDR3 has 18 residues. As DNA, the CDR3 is TGTGCCAGCAGTGCCCCCGCGGGAGGGGGCTATAGCAATCAGCCCCAGCATTTT. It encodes CASSAPAGGGYSNQPQHF.

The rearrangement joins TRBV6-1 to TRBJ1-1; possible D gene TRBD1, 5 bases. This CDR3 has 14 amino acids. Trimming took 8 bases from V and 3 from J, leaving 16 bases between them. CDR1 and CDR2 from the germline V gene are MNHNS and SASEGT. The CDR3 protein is CASGSRGVDTEAFF. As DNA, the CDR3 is TGTGCCAGCGGATCAAGGGGCGTGGACACTGAAGCTTTCTTT.

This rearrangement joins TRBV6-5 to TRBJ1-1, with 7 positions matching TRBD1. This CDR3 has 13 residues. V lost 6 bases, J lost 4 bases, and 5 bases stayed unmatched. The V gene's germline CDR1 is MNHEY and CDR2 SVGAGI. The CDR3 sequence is CASSVTGTTEAFF. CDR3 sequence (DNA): TGTGCCAGCAGCGTGACAGGGACCACTGAAGCTTTCTTT.

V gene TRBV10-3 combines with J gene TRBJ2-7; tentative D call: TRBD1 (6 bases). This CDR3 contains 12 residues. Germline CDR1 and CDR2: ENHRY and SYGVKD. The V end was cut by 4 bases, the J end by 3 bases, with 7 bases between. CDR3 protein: CAISVQGYEQYF. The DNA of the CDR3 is TGTGCCATCAGTGTACAGGGCTACGAGCAGTACTTC.

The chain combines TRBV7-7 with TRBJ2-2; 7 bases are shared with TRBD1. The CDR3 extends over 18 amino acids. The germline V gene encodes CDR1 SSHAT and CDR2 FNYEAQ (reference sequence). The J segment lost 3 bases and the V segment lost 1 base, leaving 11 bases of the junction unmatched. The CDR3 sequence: CASSLDDRVELHTGELFF. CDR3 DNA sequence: TGTGCCAGCAGCTTAGATGACAGGGTAGAATTACACACCGGGGAGCTGTTTTTT.

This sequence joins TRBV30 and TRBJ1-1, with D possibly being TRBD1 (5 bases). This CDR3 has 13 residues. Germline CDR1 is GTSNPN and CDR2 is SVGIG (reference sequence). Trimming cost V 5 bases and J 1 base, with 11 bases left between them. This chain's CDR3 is CAWGTDKNTEAFF. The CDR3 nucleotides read TGTGCCTGGGGGACGGACAAGAACACTGAAGCTTTCTTT. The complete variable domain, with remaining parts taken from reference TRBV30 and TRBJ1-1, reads SQTIHQWPATLVQPVGSPLSLECTVEGTSNPNLYWYRQAAGRGLQLLFYSVGIGQISSEVPQNLSASRPQDRQFILSSKKLLLSDSGFYLCAWGTDKNTEAFFGQGTRLTVV.

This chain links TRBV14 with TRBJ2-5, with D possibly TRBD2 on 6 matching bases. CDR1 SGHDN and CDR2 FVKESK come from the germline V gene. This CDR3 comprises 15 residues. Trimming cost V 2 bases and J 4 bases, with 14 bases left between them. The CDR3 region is CASSQKGLGGETQYF. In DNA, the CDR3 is TGTGCCAGCAGCCAAAAGGGACTGGGGGGAGAGACCCAGTACTTC.

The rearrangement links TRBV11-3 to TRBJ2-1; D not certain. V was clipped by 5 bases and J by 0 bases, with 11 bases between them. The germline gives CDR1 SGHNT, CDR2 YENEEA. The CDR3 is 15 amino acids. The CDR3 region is CASSPDASSYNEQFF. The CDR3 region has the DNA TGTGCCAGCAGCCCGGACGCGAGCTCCTACAATGAGCAGTTCTTC.

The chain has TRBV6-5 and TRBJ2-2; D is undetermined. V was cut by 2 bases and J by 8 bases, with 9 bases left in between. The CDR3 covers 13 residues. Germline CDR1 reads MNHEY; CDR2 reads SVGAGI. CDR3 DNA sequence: TGTGCCAGCAGTTACCCCTCTCGGGGGGAGCTGTTTTTT. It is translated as CASSYPSRGELFF.

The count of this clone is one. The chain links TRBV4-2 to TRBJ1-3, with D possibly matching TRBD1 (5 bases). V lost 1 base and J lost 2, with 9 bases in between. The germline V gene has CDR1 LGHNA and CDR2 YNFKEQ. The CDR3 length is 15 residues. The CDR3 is CASSQVSGAGNTIYF. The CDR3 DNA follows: TGTGCCAGCAGCCAAGTATCGGGGGCTGGAAACACCATATATTTT.

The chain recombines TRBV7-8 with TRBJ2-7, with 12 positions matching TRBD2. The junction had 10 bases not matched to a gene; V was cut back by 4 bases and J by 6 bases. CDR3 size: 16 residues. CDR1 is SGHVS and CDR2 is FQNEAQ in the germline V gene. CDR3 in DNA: TGTGCCAGCAGCTCGGGACTAGCGGGTGTGGGGGGCGAGCAGTACTTC. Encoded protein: CASSSGLAGVGGEQYF. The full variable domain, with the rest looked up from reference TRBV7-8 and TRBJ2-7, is GAGVSQSPRYKVAKRGQDVALRCDPISGHVSLFWYQQALGQGPEFLTYFQNEAQLDKSGLPSDRFFAERPEGSVSTLKIQRTQQEDSAVYLCASSSGLAGVGGEQYFGPGTRLTVT.

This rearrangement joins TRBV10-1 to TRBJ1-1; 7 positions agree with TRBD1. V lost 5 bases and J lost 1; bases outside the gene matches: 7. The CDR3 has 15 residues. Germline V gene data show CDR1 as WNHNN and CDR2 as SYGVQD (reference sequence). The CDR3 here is CASSKDRAKNTEAFF. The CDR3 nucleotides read TGCGCCAGCAGTAAAGACAGGGCCAAGAACACTGAAGCTTTCTTT.

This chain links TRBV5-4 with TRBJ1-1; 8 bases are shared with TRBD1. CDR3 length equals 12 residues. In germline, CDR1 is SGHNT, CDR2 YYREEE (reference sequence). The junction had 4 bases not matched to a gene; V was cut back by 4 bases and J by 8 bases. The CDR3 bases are TGTGCCAGCAGCGTAGACAGGGGAGAAGCTTTCTTT. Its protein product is CASSVDRGEAFF. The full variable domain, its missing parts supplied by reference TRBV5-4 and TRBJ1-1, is ETGVTQSPTHLIKTRGQQVTLRCSSQSGHNTVSWYQQALGQGPQFIFQYYREEENGRGNFPPRFSGLQFPNYSSELNVNALELDDSALYLCASSVDRGEAFFGQGTRLTVV.

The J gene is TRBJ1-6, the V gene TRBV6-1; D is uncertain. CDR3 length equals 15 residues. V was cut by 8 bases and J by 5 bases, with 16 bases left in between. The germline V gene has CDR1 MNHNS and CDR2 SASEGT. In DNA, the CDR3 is TGTGCCAGCCGGTCCGCCAGAGCAGATAATTCACCCCTCCACTTT. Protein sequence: CASRSARADNSPLHF.

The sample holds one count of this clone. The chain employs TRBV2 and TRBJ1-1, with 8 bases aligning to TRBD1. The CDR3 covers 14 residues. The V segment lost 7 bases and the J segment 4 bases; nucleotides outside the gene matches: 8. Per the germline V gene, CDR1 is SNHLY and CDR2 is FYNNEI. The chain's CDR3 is CASTPDRVGTEAFF. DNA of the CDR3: TGTGCCAGCACCCCGGACAGGGTCGGCACTGAAGCTTTCTTT.

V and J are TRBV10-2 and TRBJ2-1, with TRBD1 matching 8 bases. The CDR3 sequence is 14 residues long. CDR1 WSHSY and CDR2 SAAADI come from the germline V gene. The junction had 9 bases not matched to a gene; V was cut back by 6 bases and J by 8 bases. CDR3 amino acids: CASRQRQGRHEQFF. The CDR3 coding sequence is TGCGCCAGCAGACAGAGACAGGGGAGGCATGAGCAGTTCTTC.

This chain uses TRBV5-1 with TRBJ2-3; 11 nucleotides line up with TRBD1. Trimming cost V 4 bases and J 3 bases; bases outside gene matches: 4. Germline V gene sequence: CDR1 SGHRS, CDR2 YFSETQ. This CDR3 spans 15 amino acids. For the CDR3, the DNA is TGCGCCAGCAGCCCGGACAGGGGGCTGACAGATACGCAGTATTTT. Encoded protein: CASSPDRGLTDTQYF.

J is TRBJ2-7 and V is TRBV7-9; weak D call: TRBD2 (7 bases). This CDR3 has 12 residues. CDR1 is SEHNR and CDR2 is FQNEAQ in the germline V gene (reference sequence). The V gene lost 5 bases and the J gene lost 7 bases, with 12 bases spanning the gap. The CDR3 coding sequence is TGTGCCAGCAGCCAAGGGGGGGGTGAGCAGTACTTC. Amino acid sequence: CASSQGGGEQYF.

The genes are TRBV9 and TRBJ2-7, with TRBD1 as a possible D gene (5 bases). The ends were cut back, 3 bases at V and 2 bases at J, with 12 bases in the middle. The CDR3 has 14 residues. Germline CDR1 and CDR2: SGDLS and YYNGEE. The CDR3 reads CASSGTGSPYEQYF. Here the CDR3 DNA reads TGTGCCAGCAGCGGTACAGGTTCCCCCTACGAGCAGTACTTC.

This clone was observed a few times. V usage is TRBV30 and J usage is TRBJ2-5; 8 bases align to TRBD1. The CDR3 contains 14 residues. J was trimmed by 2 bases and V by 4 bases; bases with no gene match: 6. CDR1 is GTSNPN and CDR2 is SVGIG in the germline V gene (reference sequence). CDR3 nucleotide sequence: TGTGCCTGGACTCGGACAGGGCCTCAAGAGACCCAGTACTTC. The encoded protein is CAWTRTGPQETQYF.

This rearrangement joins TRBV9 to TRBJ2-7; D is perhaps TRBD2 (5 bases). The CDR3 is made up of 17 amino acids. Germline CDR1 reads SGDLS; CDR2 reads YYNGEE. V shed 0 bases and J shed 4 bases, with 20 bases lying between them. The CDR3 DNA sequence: TGTGCCAGCAGCGTAGGAAGGTTTCCGGGTCGAGGGTACGAGCAGTACTTC. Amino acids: CASSVGRFPGRGYEQYF.